The rows below give T cell receptor beta chains drawn from one sample of a study of blood T cell repertoires in COVID-19. Measured with immunoSEQ multiplex PCR; TCRdb has only the in-frame clones, and not every one. The sample contains about 260,000 clones, over 75% of which appear only once. The sample taken for sequencing was peripheral blood. These TCRs come from a human donor in a cohort sampled during active COVID-19. Both conserved end residues are trimmed from each CDR3.

j_gene: TRBJ2-2; v_gene: TRBV4-1; CDR3aa: ASSQDLTSTGELF
j_gene: TRBJ1-6; v_gene: TRBV6-5; CDR3aa: ASRVASAEALH
j_gene: TRBJ1-3; v_gene: TRBV13; CDR3aa: ASSLGKSGNTIY
j_gene: TRBJ2-2; v_gene: TRBV30; CDR3aa: AWSVRGTVTGELF
j_gene: TRBJ2-5; v_gene: TRBV6-5; CDR3aa: ASRLANGETQY
j_gene: TRBJ2-1; v_gene: TRBV2; CDR3aa: ASSERSYNEQF
j_gene: TRBJ1-2; v_gene: TRBV6-5; CDR3aa: ATHQGGLYGYT
j_gene: TRBJ2-1; v_gene: TRBV2; CDR3aa: ASSWLPGLAGGDGEQF
j_gene: TRBJ2-5; v_gene: TRBV4-1; CDR3aa: ASSQGSGASGRETQY
j_gene: TRBJ2-3; v_gene: TRBV4-2; CDR3aa: ASSQVGASGNTDTQY
j_gene: TRBJ2-7; v_gene: TRBV15; CDR3aa: ATSIEAGGPYEQY
j_gene: TRBJ2-5; v_gene: TRBV3-1/TRBV3-2; CDR3aa: ASSFTGEPLQETQY
j_gene: TRBJ2-3; v_gene: TRBV2; CDR3aa: ASKEQGLSTDTQY
j_gene: TRBJ2-3; v_gene: TRBV9; CDR3aa: ASGGTSGGTGDTQY
j_gene: TRBJ1-1; v_gene: TRBV5-5; CDR3aa: ASSLAPGITSEAF
j_gene: TRBJ1-2; v_gene: TRBV6-2/TRBV6-3; CDR3aa: ASSYKLNYGYT
j_gene: TRBJ2-5; v_gene: TRBV18; CDR3aa: ASSPKGLAGGETQY
j_gene: TRBJ1-5; v_gene: TRBV6-6; CDR3aa: ASSPRTGSLPYSNQPQH
j_gene: TRBJ2-2; v_gene: TRBV6-5; CDR3aa: ASSNTGTIIRELF
j_gene: TRBJ2-1; v_gene: TRBV28; CDR3aa: ASSYHDSGRGNEQF
j_gene: TRBJ2-3; v_gene: TRBV29-1; CDR3aa: SVNTGLAGRTQY
j_gene: TRBJ2-1; v_gene: TRBV9; CDR3aa: ASSETETGSYNEQF
j_gene: TRBJ2-1; v_gene: TRBV4-1; CDR3aa: ASSQDSGFGSSYNEQF
j_gene: TRBJ2-2; v_gene: TRBV3-1/TRBV3-2; CDR3aa: ASSQVYRGPGGDTGELF
j_gene: TRBJ2-7; v_gene: TRBV27; CDR3aa: ASSLSAHYEQY
j_gene: TRBJ2-1; v_gene: TRBV3-1/TRBV3-2; CDR3aa: ASSRTGTGRWNEQF
j_gene: TRBJ2-5; v_gene: TRBV6-6; CDR3aa: ASSYSGQLETQY
j_gene: TRBJ2-2; v_gene: TRBV10-2; CDR3aa: ASSESGLAGHTGELF
j_gene: TRBJ1-1; v_gene: TRBV5-6; CDR3aa: ASSLWDRDSF
j_gene: TRBJ1-1; v_gene: TRBV5-5; CDR3aa: ASSLGTVWANTEAF
j_gene: TRBJ2-3; v_gene: TRBV27; CDR3aa: ASRWSGTDTQY
j_gene: TRBJ2-7; v_gene: TRBV18; CDR3aa: ASSSFTGRLSYEQY
j_gene: TRBJ2-7; v_gene: TRBV9; CDR3aa: ASSEGDYPVSLT
j_gene: TRBJ2-1; v_gene: TRBV9; CDR3aa: ASSGGLAGYNEQF
j_gene: TRBJ2-3; v_gene: TRBV4-1; CDR3aa: ASSLLTEDTDTQY
j_gene: TRBJ2-5; v_gene: TRBV7-7; CDR3aa: ASSSTRAGGGSAQY
j_gene: TRBJ2-1; v_gene: TRBV5-4; CDR3aa: ASSSRQEDEQF
j_gene: TRBJ2-1; v_gene: TRBV11-2; CDR3aa: ASSLSSGQVYNEQF
j_gene: TRBJ2-1; v_gene: TRBV18; CDR3aa: ASSPPDRGSNEQF
j_gene: TRBJ1-2; v_gene: TRBV3-1/TRBV3-2; CDR3aa: ASSLPGQVYGYT
j_gene: TRBJ2-2; v_gene: TRBV7-2; CDR3aa: ASSFSRGITTGELF
j_gene: TRBJ1-2; v_gene: TRBV12-3/TRBV12-4; CDR3aa: ASSSAGHGYT
j_gene: TRBJ2-7; v_gene: TRBV27; CDR3aa: ASSPGGTAAYEQY
j_gene: TRBJ1-2; v_gene: TRBV5-4; CDR3aa: ASSLAGTDYGYT
j_gene: TRBJ2-6; v_gene: TRBV18; CDR3aa: ASSPRQGSSGANVLT
j_gene: TRBJ2-7; v_gene: TRBV5-6; CDR3aa: ASSWTSGEYEQY
j_gene: TRBJ1-1; v_gene: TRBV11-2; CDR3aa: ASSLHGAPVAF
j_gene: TRBJ1-5; v_gene: TRBV5-1; CDR3aa: ASSLMTGQPQH
j_gene: TRBJ2-7; v_gene: TRBV19; CDR3aa: ASSMAVNSYEQY
j_gene: TRBJ2-5; v_gene: TRBV5-4; CDR3aa: ASSLRAGGEETQY
j_gene: TRBJ1-1; v_gene: TRBV7-2; CDR3aa: ASSPHSGGAEAF